The 30 T cell receptor beta chains in this list originate from one sample, sequenced in a study of tumor and adjacent non-tumor tissue in lung cancer. The template was RNA from unsorted bulk tissue. This non-tumor lung sample came from over 3 cm beyond the tumor edge. Three rounds of nested PCR, following a modified ARM-PCR protocol, produced the TCRbeta library. TCRdb called the multiplex PCR reads again in MiXCR, with one record for every CDR3 protein. The sample shows 70,000 to 90,000 distinct CDR3 sequences, nearly 70% of them seen only once. Material: distant non-tumor lung tissue. The receptors were gathered from a woman between 50 and 59 years old with non-small cell lung cancer.

On this clonotype itself: The junction departs from the called germline gene at one end, perhaps through a read error. The J gene is TRBJ2-7, the V gene TRBV7-2; D is uncertain. CDR1 is SGHTA, CDR2 FQGNSA, per germline. This CDR3 is built from 13 residues. The CDR3 loop is CASNPTASYEQYF. For the CDR3, the DNA is TGTGCCAGCAACCCTACGGCTAGTTACGAACAGTACTTC.

Details on this clonotype: The junction shows a germline mismatch at one end, possibly a read error. CDR3 amino acids: CACRPGRGSGELFF. CDR3 in DNA: TGTGCCTGCAGACCCGGGAGAGGGTCCGGGGAGCTGTTTTTT. The chain links TRBV4-2 to TRBJ2-2, with a possible D match to TRBD2 (6 bases). CDR3 length: 14 residues. Germline CDR1 and CDR2: LGHNA and YNFKEQ.

This clonotype is a singleton in its sample. A much bigger clone sits one base away, suggesting this may be a read error. The rearrangement joins TRBV6-6 to TRBJ1-5; D gene ambiguous. The CDR3 consists of 12 residues. Germline CDR1 is MNHNY and CDR2 is SVGAGI (reference sequence). The chain's CDR3 is CASSRDDQPRHF. The DNA for the CDR3 is TGTGCCAGCAGTAGGGATGATCAGCCCCGGCATTTT.

The V call is TRBV19, the J call TRBJ1-1; 7 nucleotides match TRBD1. The CDR3 runs to 17 residues. V lost 5 bases and J lost 3; bases outside the gene matches: 15. Germline loops: CDR1 LNHDA, CDR2 SQIVND (reference sequence). The CDR3 DNA sequence: TGTGCCAGTAGTCCCCGACAGGGTCCATCAAGGTACACTGAAGCTTTCTTT. As protein: CASSPRQGPSRYTEAFF.

Points on this clonotype: The germline gene is not matched at one end of the junction; a read error may be the cause. The rearrangement links TRBV11-1 to TRBJ2-7; 8 nucleotides agree with TRBD1. From germline, CDR1 is SGHAT and CDR2 FQDESV (reference sequence). The CDR3 loop spans 15 amino acids. The CDR3 reads CAISLIGSTGDEQHF. Here the CDR3 DNA reads TGTGCCATCAGCTTGATAGGGTCGACAGGGGACGAGCAGCACTTC.

This clonotype was seen more than once but under ten times. Just one base apart from a much larger clone, this may be a read error. The V gene is TRBV12-5, the J gene TRBJ2-2; the D is unclear. Germline lookup yields CDR1 LGHNT and CDR2 FRNRAP. This CDR3 is built from 11 residues. The CDR3 nucleotides are TGTGATAGTGGACCGACCGGGGAGCTGTTTTTT. Translated, it gives CDSGPTGELFF.

The sample holds one count of this clonotype. Relative to the germline gene, one junction end is altered; a read error may explain this. This chain joins TRBV6-2 or TRBV6-3 and TRBJ1-1; tentatively, D is TRBD1 (5 bases). The CDR3 length is 16 residues. Germline V gives CDR1 MNHEY, CDR2 SVGEGT. In nucleotides, the CDR3 is TGTGCCAACAGTTACGCCCTGACTCCGAGAGGGACTGAAGCTTTCTTC. Its translation: CANSYALTPRGTEAFF.

Only a few counts were recorded for this clonotype. The final CDR3 position lacks the conserved phenylalanine or tryptophan, pointing to a likely read error. The V gene is TRBV5-1, the J gene TRBJ1-6; D unclear. Germline CDR1 SGHRS, CDR2 YFSETQ. CDR3 length equals 13 residues. Deletions cut 7 bases from V and 9 bases from J, with 14 bases between. The CDR3 bases are TGCGCCAGCCAGCAGGAACAATCTTCACCCCTCCACTCT. Residues: CASQQEQSSPLHS.

This clonotype appeared a few times. The rearrangement joins TRBV12-3 or TRBV12-4 to TRBJ2-3; D uncertain. The CDR3 is made up of 12 amino acids. Trimming took off 4 bases at V and 12 bases at J, with 14 bases between the two ends. The CDR3 region is CASSSSDPTQYF. For the CDR3, the DNA is TGTGCCAGCAGTTCCTCAGACCCCACCCAGTATTTT.

The V and J genes are TRBV11-2 and TRBJ2-7; D might be TRBD1 (5 bases). CDR3 size: 14 residues. Germline-derived CDR1 and CDR2 are SGHAT and FQNNGV. V was clipped by 3 bases and J by 0 bases, with 9 bases between them. The CDR3 here is CASSLTDNSYEQYF. CDR3 DNA sequence: TGTGCCAGCAGCTTGACAGACAACTCCTACGAGCAGTACTTC.

Comments on this clonotype: A junction boundary mismatches the germline segment, possibly from a read error. The chain combines TRBV11-2 with TRBJ1-4; D perhaps matches TRBD1 (5 bases). CDR1 and CDR2 (germline): SGHAT, FQNNGV. The CDR3 runs to 15 residues. The CDR3 coding sequence is TGCGCCAGCAGCCCAAGGGGAACAACTAATGAAAAACTGTATTTT. Its protein is CASSPRGTTNEKLYF.

This clonotype was seen a few times. A much larger clone lies a single base off, so this may be a read error. This chain connects TRBV6-5 to TRBJ2-7, with a possible D match to TRBD1 (5 bases). With 11 bases removed from V and 2 bases from J, the gap between germline ends came to 22 bases. CDR1 MNHEY and CDR2 SVGAGI come from the germline V gene. The CDR3 extends over 15 amino acids. In DNA, the CDR3 is TGTGCCGGCACCCCTTTCCGGACATCGACCTACGAGCAGTACTTC. Translating gives CAGTPFRTSTYEQYF.

V gene TRBV5-1 combines with J gene TRBJ1-3; D is perhaps TRBD1 (5 bases). Trimming removed 4 bases from V and 0 bases from J, with 14 bases in between. CDR3 length equals 16 residues. Germline V gene sequence: CDR1 SGHRS, CDR2 YFSETQ. The chain's CDR3 is CASSRIDSLSGNTIYF. CDR3 DNA: TGCGCCAGCAGCCGGATAGACAGCCTCTCTGGAAACACCATATATTTT. Filled out from reference TRBV5-1 and TRBJ1-3, the complete variable domain reads KAGVTQTPRYLIKTRGQQVTLSCSPISGHRSVSWYQQTPGQGLQFLFEYFSETQRNKGNFPGRFSGRQFSNSRSEMNVSTLELGDSALYLCASSRIDSLSGNTIYFGEGSWLTVV.

Worth noting for this clonotype: One base away lies a much larger clone, so this may be a sequencing read error. V usage is TRBV6-6 and J usage is TRBJ2-3; D is unclear. The end of the DNA aligns better with TRBJ1-5, so the J call may be wrong. Germline V CDR1 and CDR2: MNHNY, SVGAGI (reference sequence). CDR3 length: 11 amino acids. The CDR3 DNA reads as TGTGCCAGCAGTTTCGGGGATACGCAGCATTTT. Encoded protein: CASSFGDTQHF.

This clonotype was found many times. The CDR3 here is CSARDRGLGTEAFF. CDR3 DNA sequence: TGCAGTGCTAGAGATAGGGGGCTAGGCACTGAAGCTTTCTTT. The V gene is TRBV20-1, the J gene TRBJ1-1, with 7 bases aligning to TRBD1. In germline, CDR1 is DFQATT, CDR2 SNEGSKA (reference sequence). CDR3 size: 14 residues. V was pared by 0 bases and J by 4 bases, with 5 bases of the junction left unmatched.

In this sample, this clonotype turned up many times. This chain links TRBV20-1 with TRBJ1-5; tentatively, D is TRBD1 (5 bases). The CDR3 covers 14 residues. V was pared by 3 bases and J by 8 bases, with 17 bases between. Per the germline V gene, CDR1 is DFQATT and CDR2 is SNEGSKA (reference sequence). The chain's CDR3 is CSASSGRPWEPQHF. DNA of the CDR3: TGCAGTGCTAGTTCGGGGCGACCGTGGGAGCCCCAGCATTTT.

Details on this clonotype: At one end the junction does not follow the germline gene, possibly because of a read error. The V and J genes are TRBV11-2 and TRBJ1-1, with unresolved D. CDR1 and CDR2 (germline): SGHAT, FQNNGV. CDR3 length: 12 residues. The DNA of the CDR3 is TGTGCCAACAGCTCACAGTTCACTGAAGCTTTCTTT. Translation: CANSSQFTEAFF.

About this clonotype itself: A read error may account for a junction end that differs from germline. The V gene is TRBV5-8, the J gene TRBJ2-7; TRBD2 aligns across 7 bases. This CDR3 contains 19 residues. Germline CDR1 is SGHTS and CDR2 is YDEGEE. CDR3 loop: CDSNRQGFSPSGSSYEQYF. The CDR3 DNA sequence: TGTGACAGCAACCGCCAAGGGTTTTCGCCTAGCGGCAGCTCCTACGAGCAGTACTTC.

This clonotype was counted between two and nine times. This may stem from a read error, because a much larger clone lies one nucleotide away. The conserved phenylalanine or tryptophan is not found at the CDR3 terminus, so this likely reflects a read error. V and J are TRBV20-1 and TRBJ1-1; D is perhaps TRBD1 (6 bases). The germline gives CDR1 DFQATT, CDR2 SNEGSKA (reference sequence). V was cut by 2 bases and J by 4 bases, with 8 bases left in between. This CDR3 is 12 amino acids long. CDR3 in DNA: TGCAGTGCTAGAAAGGGGGGCACTGAAGCTTTCATT. Amino acids: CSARKGGTEAFI.

As regards this clonotype: At one boundary the junction diverges from the germline segment, which might be a read error. The chain combines TRBV11-1 with TRBJ2-3; TRBD2 agrees at 12 bases. The CDR3 contains 18 residues. The V gene's germline CDR1 is SGHAT and CDR2 FQDESV (reference sequence). Here the CDR3 DNA reads TGTGCCCGCAGCTTTGGACTAGCGGGATTAAAAAGCGCAGATACGCAGTATTTT. This translates into CARSFGLAGLKSADTQYF.

This clonotype was seen repeatedly, ten times or more. The chain links TRBV6-5 to TRBJ2-1; tentative D call: TRBD1 (6 bases). Trimming took 6 bases from V and 0 from J, leaving 15 bases between them. CDR1 and CDR2 (germline): MNHEY, SVGAGI. This CDR3 region has 16 residues. DNA for the CDR3: TGTGCCAGCAGCCCCACTTCACAGGGCTCCTACAATGAGCAGTTCTTC. Its translation: CASSPTSQGSYNEQFF.

In this sample, this clonotype turned up a few times. Just one base apart from a much larger clone, this may be a read error. This CDR3 is missing its conserved last phenylalanine or tryptophan, likely due to a read error. The chain combines TRBV12-3 or TRBV12-4 with TRBJ1-3; D unresolved. The CDR3 length is 14 residues. Trimming took 8 bases from V and 0 from J, leaving 11 bases between them. The CDR3 protein is CASPSGSSGNTIYS. CDR3 nucleotide sequence: TGTGCCAGCCCCTCGGGCAGCTCTGGAAACACCATATATTCT.

The table lists this clonotype with a count of one. The V gene is TRBV20-1, the J gene TRBJ2-1; no definite D call. This CDR3 comprises 13 residues. Deletions cut 7 bases from V and 6 bases from J, with 16 bases between. In germline, CDR1 is DFQATT, CDR2 SNEGSKA (reference sequence). This CDR3 is CSVPSYISNEQFF. DNA of the CDR3: TGCAGTGTTCCGTCGTATATTAGCAATGAGCAGTTCTTC.

This clonotype was detected ten times or more. The rearrangement joins TRBV20-1 to TRBJ2-1, with TRBD2 as a possible D gene (5 bases). V lost 1 base and J 0 bases, leaving 16 bases between the germline ends. The CDR3 sequence is 17 residues long. The germline CDR1 and CDR2 sequences are DFQATT and SNEGSKA (reference sequence). The CDR3 nucleotides read TGCAGTGCTAGAGCCCCCACAGCGGTGAGCTCCTACAATGAGCAGTTCTTC. The encoded protein is CSARAPTAVSSYNEQFF.

As regards this clonotype: This may be a read error: a much more frequent sequence differs by one nucleotide. The chain links TRBV6-1 to TRBJ2-1; TRBD1 aligns across 8 bases. CDR1 is MNHNS, CDR2 SASEGT, per germline. CDR3 size: 13 residues. The V and J ends lost 7 bases and 5 bases, in that order; junction bases with no gene match: 4. DNA of the CDR3: TGTGCCAGCACACAGGGGGATGACAATGAGCAGTTCTTC. Its protein is CASTQGDDNEQFF.

Notes on this clonotype: A clone one base away is much larger, so this may be a read error. The rearrangement links TRBV6-1 to TRBJ2-1, with 10 bases lining up with TRBD2. This CDR3 is built from 14 residues. CDR1 MNHNS and CDR2 SASEGT come from the germline V gene. For the CDR3, the DNA is TGTTCAGCGGAGGGTCTGGGTAGCGGGAGGCAGGGGTTCTTC. Translated: CSAEGLGSGRQGFF.

The chain joins TRBV11-2 to TRBJ2-3; TRBD2 agrees at 7 bases. The CDR3 loop spans 14 amino acids. With 6 bases clipped from V and 4 bases from J, the junction kept 7 bases outside the gene matches. CDR1 is SGHAT, CDR2 FQNNGV, per germline. CDR3 in amino acids: CASRSGGSPDTQYF. For the CDR3, the DNA is TGTGCCAGCAGATCCGGCGGGAGCCCAGATACGCAGTATTTT.

Of note for this clonotype: Given a much more abundant clone one base away, this may be a read error. V and J are TRBV12-3 or TRBV12-4 and TRBJ1-5, with unresolved D. The CDR3 sequence is 13 residues long. V lost 5 bases to trimming and J lost 0 bases, with 5 bases between them. The CDR3 sequence: CASSLPSNQPQHF. CDR3 DNA: TGTGCCAGCAGTCTACCTAGCAATCAGCCCCAGCATTTT.

A remark on this clonotype: One junction end disagrees with the germline gene, perhaps due to a read error. The CDR3 DNA is TGTACCAGTATCGGGGGGCTAGCCTCCTACGAGCAGTACTTC. This codes for CTSIGGLASYEQYF. V is TRBV6-1 and J is TRBJ2-7; D is possibly TRBD2 (7 bases). This CDR3 comprises 14 residues. CDR1 MNHNS and CDR2 SASEGT come from the germline V gene.

Turning to this clonotype: The junction departs from the called germline gene at one end, perhaps through a read error. V is TRBV4-2 and J is TRBJ2-1; 14 positions match TRBD2. This CDR3 spans 16 amino acids. In germline, CDR1 is LGHNA, CDR2 YNFKEQ. This CDR3 reads CASSPLTSGRGNEQLF. The CDR3 DNA is TGTGCCAGCAGCCCTCTGACTAGCGGGAGGGGCAATGAGCAGTTATTC.